This T cell receptor beta chain was sequenced during a study of blood T cell repertoires in COVID-19 (dated by TCRdb to the early 2020s). Broadly, across the study: The collaborator samples originated in the United States, Italy and Spain and spanned the acute and convalescent phases of COVID-19. Subjects who had been exposed to COVID-19, were actively infected with it, or had recovered from it provided the deeply sampled blood TCRbeta repertoires that made up the dataset. Where HLA class I and class II types were available, the types were taken from metadata supplied by the sample provider, not from assay-based typing. The repertoires were released in a freely available public database meant as a resource for research on the immune response to SARS-CoV-2. The material from the prospective study consisted of cDNA or gDNA derived from T cells, B-cell-depleted T cells, or PBMCs. The samples were drawn from two sources: the first 160 participants of the ongoing ImmuneRACE study, and 1,200 or so subjects contributed by 6 global collaborators. Nearly every sample came with metadata listing a de-identified subject ID, COVID-19 status, age in years and sex.

From cysteine to phenylalanine, the CDR3 is 16 amino acids long. Only the CDR3 region is kept as DNA, spanning 48 bases read in frame from base 1. V trim: 4 bases; J trim: 5 bases; unmatched bases: 9. Per the germline V gene, KGHDR is the CDR1 and SFDVKD is the CDR2. Study-wide findings and limitations: How much clinical and demographic metadata was included differed by source and by participant, and the metadata was provided uncurated.

The immunoSEQ Assay, a bias-controlled multiplex PCR, was used to amplify TCRbeta CDR3 regions from genomic DNA. The paper's processing steps were these. The number of nucleated cells in each sample was estimated from the amplification of reference gene primers within the assay. Sequence reads were collapsed and filtered to measure the absolute abundance of every unique TCRbeta CDR3 rearrangement. For each sample, productive Simpson clonality was calculated as the square root of Simpson's diversity index across productive rearrangements. Entries here come from immuneACCESS through TCRdb and include only in-frame sequences with V and J called. Some clones fail to appear in such tables; in the studies checked, an unresolved V gene covers under half of the shortfall, and the cause of the remainder is unknown. V and J calls and clone size are copied from that table; D and trimming were computed from the DNA. The sample profile shows 80,000 or so clones; approximately 80% of them were found once. 4% to 6% of the sample goes to the ten largest clones.

Each collaborating institution followed its own protocols to collect whole blood in K2EDTA tubes. For TCRbeta analysis, collaborators shipped samples in one of three forms: frozen whole blood, isolated PBMCs, or DNA extracted from either of those sample types. A word on this clone: Its antigen has not been determined. No base-level quality is on record; no much larger clone is a single base apart.

Sequencing was carried out using peripheral blood. In this chain, TRBV24-1 is recombined with TRBJ2-5; TRBD2 lines up with 10 middle nucleotides. The clonotype originates from a woman aged 70-85 years with acute or convalescent COVID-19. Here is the DNA: TGTGCCACCAGTGACCGCCCTGGACTAGCGGAGGAGACCCAGTACTTC. Translation gives CATSDRPGLAEETQYF.